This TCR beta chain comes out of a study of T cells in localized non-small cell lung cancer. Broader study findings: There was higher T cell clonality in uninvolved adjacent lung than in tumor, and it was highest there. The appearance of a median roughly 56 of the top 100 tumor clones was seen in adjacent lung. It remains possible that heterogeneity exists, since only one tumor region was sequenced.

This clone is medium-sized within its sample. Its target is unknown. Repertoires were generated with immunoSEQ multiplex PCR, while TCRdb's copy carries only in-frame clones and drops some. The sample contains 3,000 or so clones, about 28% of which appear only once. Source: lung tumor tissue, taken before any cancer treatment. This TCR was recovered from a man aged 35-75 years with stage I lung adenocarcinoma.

The CDR3 coding sequence is TGTGCCAGCAGCTTAGAGGGGGCCAGCGGCTACACCTTC. This translates into CASSLEGASGYTF. The V gene is TRBV7-1, the J gene TRBJ1-2, with 7 nucleotides matching TRBD1. TRBV7-1 falls under the ORF class, with uncertain function. The V and J ends lost 4 bases and 8 bases, in that order; junction bases with no gene match: 7. This CDR3 has 13 amino acids.